This T cell receptor (beta chain) appears in the sequencing data of a study of CD8 T cells in ankylosing spondylitis. Trimming removed 4 bases from V and 3 bases from J, with 16 bases in between. CDR3 length: 16 amino acids. The germline CDR1 and CDR2 sequences are SGHDT and YYEEEE. Quantitative 5'-RACE was performed with molecular barcodes, and it yielded the TCR beta libraries. TCRdb passed the 5' RACE reads through MiXCR, listing each CDR3 protein once. The sample holds about 700,000 distinct CDR3 sequences, around 17% seen once. Overall study results and limits: Past studies reported some motif variants in reactive arthritis synovial fluid and blood. Ankylosing spondylitis blood appeared to be characterized by a TCR beta motif of roughly eight highly homologous variants. Clones linked with disease were CD8+ and fairly uncommon in the peripheral blood. Matched synovial fluid from ankylosing spondylitis patients was reported to be enriched for disease-linked clones.

Worth noting for this clonotype: Its cognate antigen is unknown.

The material sequenced was blood, either unsorted or a sorted T cell fraction (not recorded which). The chain is built from TRBV5-6 and TRBJ2-2, with D perhaps matching TRBD1 (6 bases). The sequence was collected from a male donor with ankylosing spondylitis. Written as DNA, the CDR3 is TGTGCCAGCAGCAACTGGGGGCTGCCTCACACCGGGGAGCTGTTTTTT. This encodes CASSNWGLPHTGELFF.